The source of this T cell receptor beta chain is a study of cytomegalovirus exposure and HLA in healthy donors. Study findings and constraints: First-cohort TCR clusters tended to co-occur in the 120 or so validation repertoires, a later analysis found.

Turning to this clone: No antigen is known for it.

Sequenced by immunoSEQ multiplex PCR; TCRdb stores in-frame clones only, minus some. The sample lists roughly 180,000 clones; around 84% were seen once. Sequences were obtained from PBMCs. The TCR sequence derives from a man aged 18 to 29 in good health and CMV-seropositive.

Written as DNA, the CDR3 is TGTGCCAGCAGCGTCCGGACAGGGGAAGGCGAAAAACTGTTTTTT. Its translation: CASSVRTGEGEKLFF. The rearrangement uses TRBV9 and TRBJ1-4; TRBD1 agrees at 9 bases. Per germline, CDR1 SGDLS and CDR2 YYNGEE. V trimming: 2 bases; J trimming: 8 bases; junction bases outside the gene matches: 7. There are 15 residues in the CDR3.